This T cell receptor (beta chain) derives from a study of PD-L1 blockade in urothelial cancer. Overall study: It was around 2014 that patients started atezolizumab at 1,200 mg intravenously every 3 weeks. Patients' prior chemotherapy regimens numbered 0 to 3.

TCRdb keeps only in-frame clones here, not all; method: immunoSEQ multiplex PCR. Among roughly 56,000 clones listed, about 80% were seen once. Germline loops: CDR1 SGHDN, CDR2 FVKESK. This CDR3 is 14 amino acids long. V was clipped by 0 bases and J by 7 bases; unmatched bases: 6. The chain has TRBV14 and TRBJ2-7; 7 bases fit TRBD1. The clonotype originates from a man in his 70s with urothelial cancer. The source was PBMCs, collected around atezolizumab (anti-PD-L1) treatment. For the CDR3, the DNA is TGTGCCAGCAGCCAAGAGACAGGGTCGTGGGAGCAGTACTTC. It codes for CASSQETGSWEQYF.